Below are 32 T cell receptor beta chains sequenced from a single sample in a study of technical replicates of blood from several donors. TCRdb's copy holds only in-frame clones and misses some; the assay was immunoSEQ multiplex PCR. The sample yields roughly 67,000 clones, roughly 98% seen once. Sequenced: T cells isolated from PBMCs. These receptors originate from a human donor in good health.

This clone has only one observation. The rearrangement joins TRBV15 to TRBJ1-2, with D possibly TRBD1 on 5 matching bases. From germline, CDR1 is LNHNV and CDR2 YYDKDF (reference sequence). The V end was cut by 0 bases, the J end by 1 base, with 12 bases between. The CDR3 totals 16 residues. The CDR3: CATSRDPRQSNYGYTF. The DNA for the CDR3 is TGTGCCACCAGCAGAGATCCGAGACAGAGTAACTATGGCTACACCTTC.

This chain uses TRBV27 with TRBJ2-2; 10 bases fit TRBD2. The CDR3 runs 18 residues. Trimming took 5 bases from V and 7 from J; bases not matched to a gene: 16. CDR1 and CDR2 (germline): MNHEY, SMNVEV (reference sequence). CDR3 residues: CASSPPSILAGVYGELFF. The CDR3 DNA sequence: TGTGCCAGCAGTCCCCCTTCGATCCTAGCGGGAGTTTACGGGGAGCTGTTTTTT.

This rearrangement joins TRBV7-9 to TRBJ2-2, with a weak D call TRBD1 (6 bases). This CDR3 is 13 amino acids long. The germline V gene encodes CDR1 SEHNR and CDR2 FQNEAQ (reference sequence). V was clipped by 3 bases and J by 5 bases, with 7 bases between them. The CDR3 region is CASSFRGTGELFF. The CDR3 nucleotides are TGTGCCAGCAGCTTCAGGGGTACCGGGGAGCTGTTTTTT. The whole variable domain, remainder taken from reference TRBV7-9 and TRBJ2-2, is DTGVSQNPRHKITKRGQNVTFRCDPISEHNRLYWYRQTLGQGPEFLTYFQNEAQLEKSRLLSDRFSAERPKGSFSTLEIQRTEQGDSAMYLCASSFRGTGELFFGEGSRLTVL.

The chain couples TRBV2 to TRBJ2-4, with D tentatively TRBD1 (6 bases). V was clipped by 10 bases and J by 5 bases, with 12 bases between them. Germline assignment: CDR1 SNHLY and CDR2 FYNNEI. There are 12 residues in the CDR3. The CDR3: CAIGDKQNIQYF. The CDR3 nucleotides are TGTGCCATAGGGGACAAACAAAACATTCAGTACTTC.

The chain is built from TRBV10-3 and TRBJ2-7, with 11 bases aligning to TRBD1. CDR3 length: 14 residues. From germline, CDR1 is ENHRY and CDR2 SYGVKD. The V segment lost 10 bases and the J segment 7 bases; nucleotides outside the gene matches: 12. CDR3 sequence: CATHGQGAGGEQYF. The CDR3 coding sequence is TGTGCCACCCACGGACAGGGGGCTGGAGGAGAGCAGTACTTC.

The rearrangement joins TRBV30 to TRBJ1-3; 7 bases match TRBD1. V was clipped by 5 bases and J by 2 bases; unmatched bases: 12. Germline V lookup: CDR1 GTSNPN, CDR2 SVGIG (reference sequence). The CDR3 runs to 16 residues. CDR3 amino acids: CAWDELGQKPGNTIYF. The CDR3 nucleotides read TGTGCCTGGGATGAGCTGGGACAGAAACCTGGAAACACCATATATTTT.

The chain couples TRBV6-5 to TRBJ2-1; possibly TRBD1 for D (5 bases). The CDR3 totals 15 residues. V dropped 4 bases and J dropped 0 bases, with 10 bases sitting between them. In germline, CDR1 is MNHEY, CDR2 SVGAGI. The CDR3 DNA is TGTGCCAGCAGTTTCCAGGGAAGCTCCTACAATGAGCAGTTCTTC. Protein sequence: CASSFQGSSYNEQFF.

This clone was recorded only once. J is TRBJ1-2 and V is TRBV10-1, with D perhaps TRBD1 (5 bases). CDR1 WNHNN and CDR2 SYGVQD come from the germline V gene (reference sequence). This CDR3 comprises 11 residues. Trimming pared 5 bases from V and 9 bases from J, leaving 10 bases between. The CDR3 DNA follows: TGCGCCAGCAGTTCCGGGGGACGCTACACCTTC. This gives the protein CASSSGGRYTF.

The rearrangement uses TRBV29-1 and TRBJ1-5; TRBD1 matches at 7 bases. This CDR3 is built from 13 residues. Germline lookup yields CDR1 SQVTM and CDR2 ANQGSEA. Trimming took 6 bases from V and 7 from J; bases not matched to a gene: 9. Written as DNA, the CDR3 is TGCAGCGTCGCAACAGGGGCTGGGCAGCCCCAGCATTTT. Its protein product is CSVATGAGQPQHF. The full variable domain, with the rest looked up from reference TRBV29-1 and TRBJ1-5, is SAVISQKPSRDICQRGTSLTIQCQVDSQVTMMFWYRQQPGQSLTLIATANQGSEATYESGFVIDKFPISRPNLTFSTLTVSNMSPEDSSIYLCSVATGAGQPQHFGDGTRLSIL.

The chain has TRBV10-1 and TRBJ1-1; no clear D gene. The V end lost 11 bases, the J end lost 1 base, and 11 bases lay between the germline ends. Germline V lookup: CDR1 WNHNN, CDR2 SYGVQD (reference sequence). There are 12 residues in the CDR3. CDR3: CAPQAGNTEAFF. Here the CDR3 DNA reads TGCGCCCCCCAGGCAGGGAACACTGAAGCTTTCTTT.

The chain employs TRBV5-1 and TRBJ2-1; the D gene is possibly TRBD2 (5 bases). Looked up from germline, CDR1 is SGHRS and CDR2 is YFSETQ. Trimming shortened V by 1 base and J by 4 bases, and 9 bases separated the two germline ends. The CDR3 is made up of 14 amino acids. The CDR3 region has the DNA TGCGCCAGCAGCTTGTCGAGGGAGTACAATGAGCAGTTCTTC. Residues: CASSLSREYNEQFF.

This chain uses TRBV6-1 with TRBJ2-3; D is uncertain. The CDR3 length is 10 residues. V lost 7 bases, J lost 4 bases, and 3 bases lay in between. Germline CDR1 reads MNHNS; CDR2 reads SASEGT. The DNA for the CDR3 is TGTGCCAGCACATCAGATACGCAGTATTTT. Its protein is CASTSDTQYF.

The chain recombines TRBV27 with TRBJ1-2, with 8 bases identical to TRBD1. Germline CDR1 MNHEY, CDR2 SMNVEV (reference sequence). Germline trimming cut 0 bases from V and 8 bases from J; bases unmatched to any gene: 2. CDR3 length: 13 residues. The CDR3 region has the DNA TGTGCCAGCAGTTTATCGGACAGGGAGGGCTACACCTTC. Residues: CASSLSDREGYTF.

The chain links TRBV2 to TRBJ2-3, with 10 bases aligning to TRBD2. Trimming took 6 bases from V and 0 from J; bases not matched to a gene: 3. There are 15 residues in the CDR3. The V gene's germline CDR1 is SNHLY and CDR2 FYNNEI. The chain's CDR3 is CASRGLAKSTDTQYF. CDR3 bases: TGTGCCAGCAGGGGACTAGCGAAAAGCACAGATACGCAGTATTTT.

The rearrangement joins TRBV5-1 to TRBJ1-2, with a tentative D call TRBD1 (5 bases). V was pared by 2 bases and J by 4 bases, with 18 bases between. The CDR3 loop spans 16 amino acids. CDR1 and CDR2 (germline): SGHRS, YFSETQ. In DNA form, the CDR3 reads TGCGCCAGCAGCTTTCTTAACCAGGGCCTACCCTATGGCTACACCTTC. Its protein is CASSFLNQGLPYGYTF.

The V call is TRBV7-2, the J call TRBJ2-7; maybe TRBD2 (5 bases). The germline CDR1 and CDR2 sequences are SGHTA and FQGNSA. The CDR3 runs 14 residues. V lost 5 bases and J lost 3, with 14 bases in between. The CDR3 sequence: CASSPGLGNYEQYF. The CDR3 coding sequence is TGTGCCAGCAGCCCCGGACTTGGTAACTACGAGCAGTACTTC.

The chain couples TRBV5-1 to TRBJ2-1; possibly TRBD1 for D (5 bases). In germline, CDR1 is SGHRS, CDR2 YFSETQ. With 0 bases removed from V and 8 bases from J, the gap between germline ends came to 12 bases. The CDR3 has 14 amino acids. The CDR3 sequence is CASSLAPGSDEQFF. CDR3 coding DNA: TGCGCCAGCAGCTTGGCCCCAGGGTCAGATGAGCAGTTCTTC.

This clone is a singleton in its sample. The chain is built from TRBV30 and TRBJ2-7; tentatively, D is TRBD1 (6 bases). In germline, CDR1 is GTSNPN, CDR2 SVGIG (reference sequence). This CDR3 has 12 amino acids. Deletions cut 7 bases from V and 0 bases from J, with 10 bases between. CDR3 loop: CASRTDSYEQYF. In DNA form, the CDR3 reads TGTGCCTCACGGACAGACTCCTACGAGCAGTACTTC.

The rearrangement links TRBV2 to TRBJ2-1; tentatively, D is TRBD2 (6 bases). Trimming pared 6 bases from V and 0 bases from J, leaving 15 bases between. There are 16 residues in the CDR3. Germline V gene lookup returns CDR1 SNHLY and CDR2 FYNNEI. In DNA, the CDR3 is TGTGCCAGCAGGGGTCTAGCGTCCAGCTCCTACAATGAGCAGTTCTTC. Translating it yields CASRGLASSSYNEQFF.

This clone was detected only once. This rearrangement joins TRBV5-6 to TRBJ1-2; unclear D gene. Germline-derived CDR1 and CDR2 are SGHDT and YYEEEE. Trimming left V 0 bases short and J 7 bases short, with 22 bases between. The CDR3 is 17 amino acids. CDR3 protein: CASSLEFSDGRLGGYTF. For the CDR3, the DNA is TGTGCCAGCAGCTTGGAGTTTAGCGACGGCCGATTGGGTGGCTACACCTTC.

The rearrangement uses TRBV7-7 and TRBJ2-1, with 7 bases that match TRBD2. V shed 1 base, J shed 4 bases, and the junction held 7 bases outside the gene matches. Germline assignment: CDR1 SSHAT and CDR2 FNYEAQ (reference sequence). This CDR3 is 16 amino acids long. CDR3 sequence: CASSLGGGSGYNEQFF. CDR3 DNA: TGTGCCAGCAGCTTAGGGGGCGGGAGTGGGTACAATGAGCAGTTCTTC.

The chain employs TRBV29-1 and TRBJ2-1; D is unresolved. The V gene's germline CDR1 is SQVTM and CDR2 ANQGSEA. The CDR3 extends over 13 amino acids. Trimming stripped 8 bases from V and 6 bases from J, with 17 bases between. Here the CDR3 reads CSSVAVLANEQFF. The CDR3 bases are TGCAGCTCCGTGGCGGTCCTCGCCAATGAGCAGTTCTTC.

The sample holds one count of this clone. The chain uses TRBV5-6 and TRBJ2-7; 10 bases line up with TRBD2. The CDR3 spans 16 residues. Per the germline V gene, CDR1 is SGHDT and CDR2 is YYEEEE. Germline trimming cut 0 bases from V and 2 bases from J; bases unmatched to any gene: 5. As DNA, the CDR3 is TGTGCCAGCAGCTTGGGCGGGACTAGCGCGACCTACGAGCAGTACTTC. Translated: CASSLGGTSATYEQYF.

The J gene is TRBJ2-1, the V gene TRBV7-2; TRBD1 is a possible D gene (5 bases). Germline CDR1 SGHTA, CDR2 FQGNSA. Trimming took off 5 bases at V and 3 bases at J, with 14 bases between the two ends. The CDR3 extends over 15 amino acids. The CDR3 sequence: CASSHGHRFYNEQFF. The CDR3 bases are TGTGCCAGCAGCCACGGACACCGCTTCTACAATGAGCAGTTCTTC.

The chain combines TRBV7-9 with TRBJ2-7, with 7 bases identical to TRBD2. From germline, CDR1 is SEHNR and CDR2 FQNEAQ (reference sequence). The V gene end was trimmed by 5 bases and the J gene end by 3 bases; junction bases not matched to a gene: 10. The CDR3 has 15 residues. CDR3: CASSPLRERFYEQYF. The CDR3 region has the DNA TGTGCCAGCAGCCCGTTGCGGGAGAGGTTCTACGAGCAGTACTTC.

The rearrangement uses TRBV11-2 and TRBJ1-4; no clear D gene. The CDR3 has 15 amino acids. Deletions cut 5 bases from V and 8 bases from J, with 18 bases between. The germline V gene encodes CDR1 SGHAT and CDR2 FQNNGV. CDR3 residues: CASSLIDSGSEKLFF. CDR3 in DNA: TGTGCCAGCAGCCTCATCGATAGTGGGAGCGAAAAACTGTTTTTT.

This chain uses TRBV5-6 with TRBJ2-1; 10 positions agree with TRBD2. The trim removed 4 bases at V and 2 bases at J, leaving 6 bases unmatched. Germline-derived CDR1 and CDR2 are SGHDT and YYEEEE. The CDR3 spans 16 residues. CDR3 bases: TGTGCCAGCAGCCCGGGACTAGCGATCACCTACAATGAGCAGTTCTTC. Translation gives CASSPGLAITYNEQFF. Using reference TRBV5-6 and TRBJ2-1 for the parts outside the CDR3, the full variable domain is DAGVTQSPTHLIKTRGQQVTLRCSPKSGHDTVSWYQQALGQGPQFIFQYYEEEERQRGNFPDRFSGHQFPNYSSELNVNALLLGDSALYLCASSPGLAITYNEQFFGPGTRLTVL.

This chain joins TRBV7-9 and TRBJ1-1; 9 nucleotides agree with TRBD1. The CDR3 is 16 residues long. Trimming took 1 base from V and 6 from J; bases not matched to a gene: 9. CDR1 and CDR2 from the germline V gene are SEHNR and FQNEAQ (reference sequence). The CDR3 DNA reads TGTGCCAGCAGCTTAGGGCCGGGACAGGGAGTTCCTGAAGCTTTCTTT. Its protein product is CASSLGPGQGVPEAFF. The full variable domain, completed using reference TRBV7-9 and TRBJ1-1, is DTGVSQNPRHKITKRGQNVTFRCDPISEHNRLYWYRQTLGQGPEFLTYFQNEAQLEKSRLLSDRFSAERPKGSFSTLEIQRTEQGDSAMYLCASSLGPGQGVPEAFFGQGTRLTVV.

The rearrangement links TRBV4-1 to TRBJ2-3; 10 bases map to TRBD2. Germline CDR1 and CDR2: MGHRA and YSYEKL. The V and J ends lost 3 bases and 4 bases, in that order; junction bases with no gene match: 7. The CDR3 loop spans 16 amino acids. CDR3 nucleotide sequence: TGCGCCAGCAGCCAGTTATCCGGGACTAGCGCAGATACGCAGTATTTT. Translating it yields CASSQLSGTSADTQYF.

V usage is TRBV28 and J usage is TRBJ2-7; D unclear. V lost 6 bases to trimming and J lost 2 bases, with 8 bases between them. The CDR3 totals 12 residues. The germline V gene encodes CDR1 MDHEN and CDR2 SYDVKM. The CDR3 region has the DNA TGTGCCAGCAGCCAAACAGCCTACGAGCAGTACTTC. It yields the protein CASSQTAYEQYF.

This sequence joins TRBV4-1 and TRBJ2-1; 11 bases are a match to TRBD2. V was pared by 4 bases and J by 4 bases, with 9 bases of the junction left unmatched. CDR1 is MGHRA and CDR2 is YSYEKL in the germline V gene. The CDR3 consists of 17 residues. The DNA for the CDR3 is TGCGCCAGCAGCCGCCCACTAGCGGGAGAACGATACAATGAGCAGTTCTTC. It specifies CASSRPLAGERYNEQFF.

V gene TRBV5-6 combines with J gene TRBJ2-5; D is uncertain. Trimming took off 2 bases at V and 5 bases at J, with 4 bases between the two ends. The CDR3 is 11 residues long. Germline CDR1 and CDR2: SGHDT and YYEEEE. CDR3 nucleotides: TGTGCCAGCAGCTTAACTGAGACCCAGTACTTC. This translates into CASSLTETQYF.